This TCR beta chain is from a study of OX40 agonist ivuxolimab in advanced cancers. Using immunoSEQ multiplex PCR, the repertoire was profiled, and TCRdb retains in-frame clones only, with some absent. The sample has around 70,000 clones; 82% are singletons. This clone is a singleton in its sample. The CDR3 sequence is 12 residues long. V lost 7 bases to trimming and J lost 11 bases, with 17 bases between them. The germline gives CDR1 MNHNY, CDR2 SVGAGI (reference sequence). Here the sequenced sample was CD4+ or CD8+ T cells sorted from blood, taken in a trial of the OX40 agonist ivuxolimab. The chain uses TRBV6-6 and TRBJ1-1, with D possibly being TRBD1 (6 bases). The sequence derives from an adult with an advanced solid tumor such as melanoma, head and neck, liver or kidney cancer. CDR3 DNA sequence: TGTGCCAGCACCCAGCAGGGGCTGGGGGCTTTCTTT. Translation gives CASTQQGLGAFF.